The present T cell receptor beta chain was sequenced within a study of OX40 agonist ivuxolimab in advanced cancers. About the research overall: A male proportion of about 86% was recorded, with mean age around 62 years and range about 23 to 80.

The assay was immunoSEQ multiplex PCR, and TCRdb's table has in-frame clones only and misses some. The table has approximately 39,000 clones, about 81% seen once. The CDR3 loop spans 14 amino acids. The V and J ends lost 10 bases and 3 bases, in that order; junction bases with no gene match: 12. Germline lookup yields CDR1 ENHRY and CDR2 SYGVKD. The sample holds a few counts of this clone. The receptor was derived from an adult with an advanced solid tumor such as melanoma, head and neck, liver or kidney cancer. Specimen: CD4+ or CD8+ T cells sorted from blood, collected in a trial of the OX40 agonist ivuxolimab. The chain recombines TRBV10-3 with TRBJ2-7, with 7 bases matching TRBD2. The CDR3, as DNA: TGTGCCACCAATGGCCGGGGGGAGAACTACGAGCAGTACTTC. As protein: CATNGRGENYEQYF.